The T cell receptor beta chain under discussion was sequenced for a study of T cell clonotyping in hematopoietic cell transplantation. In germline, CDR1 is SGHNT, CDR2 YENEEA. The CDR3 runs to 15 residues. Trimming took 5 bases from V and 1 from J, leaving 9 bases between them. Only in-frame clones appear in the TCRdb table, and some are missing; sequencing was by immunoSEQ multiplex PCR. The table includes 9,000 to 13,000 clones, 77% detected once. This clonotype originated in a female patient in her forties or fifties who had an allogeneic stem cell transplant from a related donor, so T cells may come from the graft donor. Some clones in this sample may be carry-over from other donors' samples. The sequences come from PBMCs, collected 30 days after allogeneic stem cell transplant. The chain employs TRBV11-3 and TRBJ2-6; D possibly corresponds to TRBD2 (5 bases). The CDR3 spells CASSPPGSGANVLTF. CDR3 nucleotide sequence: TGTGCCAGCAGCCCCCCGGGGTCTGGGGCCAACGTCCTGACTTTC.